This TCR beta chain emerged from a study of T cells in Graves' hyperthyroidism and ophthalmopathy. This clonotype was picked up many times. What was amplified from RNA transcripts were TCR beta CDR3 regions. With the HTBI primer set, the TCR CDR3 went through a first round of RT-PCR. Each CDR3 protein is one row after TCRdb ran MiXCR on the multiplex PCR reads. Counted here are hundreds of thousands of distinct CDR3 sequences, roughly 18% occurring once; the ten biggest clones make up approximately 16%. With V trimmed by 6 bases and J by 6 bases, 8 bases remained unmatched. The CDR3 has 14 amino acids. Germline loops: CDR1 SEHNR, CDR2 FQNEAQ (reference sequence).

The clonotype comes from a woman aged 18-35 years with Graves' ophthalmopathy. The material sequenced was blood. The chain uses TRBV7-9 and TRBJ2-1; 7 bases map to TRBD1. The CDR3 region is CASRTGQDGNEQFF. In nucleotides, the CDR3 is TGTGCCAGCAGAACCGGACAGGATGGCAATGAGCAGTTCTTC.